Included here is one T cell receptor (beta chain) sequence, with context. Its specificity is not known. The data stem from a study of beta chain features in type 1 diabetes. Whole-study findings and limits: Researchers caution that PCR might favor shorter templates, equally among patients and controls. Shorter TCRB CDR3s, moderately but significantly so, marked every one of the four CD4+ subsets in Type 1 diabetes patients. At VDJ recombination sites, type 1 diabetes patients had fewer insertions and more deleted nucleotides.

Expressed TCRB transcripts were sequenced after all isolated RNA was converted to cDNA. Profiled with immunoSEQ multiplex PCR; TCRdb holds only in-frame clones, not every one. The repertoire holds about 400,000 clones, over 9.5% seen once, with over 0.008% in the top ten. The CDR3 has 14 residues. CDR1 and CDR2 (germline): SGHDT, YYEEEE. The ends were cut back, 0 bases at V and 9 bases at J, with 10 bases in the middle. The material sequenced was naive CD4+ T cells from blood. The rearrangement links TRBV5-6 to TRBJ1-6, with D maybe TRBD1 (6 bases). The clonotype was recovered from a woman aged 18-30 years with type 1 diabetes. As DNA, the CDR3 is TGTGCCAGCAGCTTGGGCGTCAGGGGTTCACCCCTCCACTTT. Translation: CASSLGVRGSPLHF. Looking up the rest from reference TRBV5-6 and TRBJ1-6 gives the full variable domain: DAGVTQSPTHLIKTRGQQVTLRCSPKSGHDTVSWYQQALGQGPQFIFQYYEEEERQRGNFPDRFSGHQFPNYSSELNVNALLLGDSALYLCASSLGVRGSPLHFGNGTRLTVT.